This T cell receptor (beta chain) was identified in a study of blood T cell repertoires in COVID-19. About the research overall: PBMCs, B-cell-depleted T cells, or T cells were the source of the cDNA or gDNA that made up the material.

Germline CDR1 and CDR2: SGHVS and FNYEAQ. This CDR3 is built from 17 residues. V lost 1 base and J lost 5; bases outside the gene matches: 10. Methods used by the authors: Amplified reference gene primers provided the basis for estimating nucleated cell counts. Profiled with immunoSEQ multiplex PCR; TCRdb holds only in-frame clones, not every one. From that table come the V and J calls and clone size; the DNA was used to work out D and trimming. The data contain tens of thousands of clones, around 79% of them singletons. The sequence was obtained from a woman between 45 and 65 years old with active or convalescent COVID-19. Sequenced: peripheral blood. V usage is TRBV7-6 and J usage is TRBJ2-5; 10 bases line up with TRBD1. The DNA of the CDR3 is TGTGCCAGCAGCTTAGAGCCGGGACAGGGGTTTTCCGAGACCCAGTACTTC. Its protein is CASSLEPGQGFSETQYF. The whole variable domain, remainder taken from reference TRBV7-6 and TRBJ2-5, is GAGVSQSPRYKVTKRGQDVALRCDPISGHVSLYWYRQALGQGPEFLTYFNYEAQQDKSGLPNDRFSAERPEGSISTLTIQRTEQRDSAMYRCASSLEPGQGFSETQYFGPGTRLLVL.